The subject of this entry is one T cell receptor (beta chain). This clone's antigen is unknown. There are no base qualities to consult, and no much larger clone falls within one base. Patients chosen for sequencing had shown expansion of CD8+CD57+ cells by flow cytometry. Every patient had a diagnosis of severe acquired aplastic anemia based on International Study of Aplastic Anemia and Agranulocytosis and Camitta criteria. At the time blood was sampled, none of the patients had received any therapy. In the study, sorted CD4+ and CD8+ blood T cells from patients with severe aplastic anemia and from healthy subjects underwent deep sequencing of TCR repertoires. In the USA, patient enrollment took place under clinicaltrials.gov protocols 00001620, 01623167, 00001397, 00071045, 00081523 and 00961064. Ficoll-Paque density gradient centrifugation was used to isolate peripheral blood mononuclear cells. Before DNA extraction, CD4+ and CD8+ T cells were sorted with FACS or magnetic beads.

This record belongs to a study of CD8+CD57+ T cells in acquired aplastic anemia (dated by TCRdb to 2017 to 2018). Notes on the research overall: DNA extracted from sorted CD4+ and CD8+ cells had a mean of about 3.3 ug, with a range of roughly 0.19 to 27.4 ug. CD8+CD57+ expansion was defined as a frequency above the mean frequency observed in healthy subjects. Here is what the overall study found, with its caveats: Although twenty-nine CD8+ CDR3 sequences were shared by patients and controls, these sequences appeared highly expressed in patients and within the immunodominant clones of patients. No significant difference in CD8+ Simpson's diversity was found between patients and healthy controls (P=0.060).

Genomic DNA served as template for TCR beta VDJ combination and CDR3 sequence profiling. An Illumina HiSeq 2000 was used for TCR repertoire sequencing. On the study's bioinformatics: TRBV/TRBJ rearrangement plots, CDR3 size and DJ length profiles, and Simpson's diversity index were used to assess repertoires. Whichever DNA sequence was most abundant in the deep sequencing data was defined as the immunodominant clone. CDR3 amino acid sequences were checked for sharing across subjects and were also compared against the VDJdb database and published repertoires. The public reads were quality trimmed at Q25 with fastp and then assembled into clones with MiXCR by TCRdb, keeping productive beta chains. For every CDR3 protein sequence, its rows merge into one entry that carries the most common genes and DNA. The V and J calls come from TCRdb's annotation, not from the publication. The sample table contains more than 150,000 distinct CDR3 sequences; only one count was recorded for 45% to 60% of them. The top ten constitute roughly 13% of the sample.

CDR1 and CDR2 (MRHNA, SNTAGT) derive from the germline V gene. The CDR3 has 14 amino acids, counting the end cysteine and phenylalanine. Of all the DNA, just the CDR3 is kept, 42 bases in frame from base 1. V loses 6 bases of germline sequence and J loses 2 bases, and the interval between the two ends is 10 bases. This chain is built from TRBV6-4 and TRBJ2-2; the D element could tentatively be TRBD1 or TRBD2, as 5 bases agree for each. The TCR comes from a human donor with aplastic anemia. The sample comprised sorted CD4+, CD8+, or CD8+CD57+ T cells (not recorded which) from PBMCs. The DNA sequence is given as TGTGCCAGCAGGCAGGGACCCAACACCGGGGAGCTGTTTTTT. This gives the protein CASRQGPNTGELFF.